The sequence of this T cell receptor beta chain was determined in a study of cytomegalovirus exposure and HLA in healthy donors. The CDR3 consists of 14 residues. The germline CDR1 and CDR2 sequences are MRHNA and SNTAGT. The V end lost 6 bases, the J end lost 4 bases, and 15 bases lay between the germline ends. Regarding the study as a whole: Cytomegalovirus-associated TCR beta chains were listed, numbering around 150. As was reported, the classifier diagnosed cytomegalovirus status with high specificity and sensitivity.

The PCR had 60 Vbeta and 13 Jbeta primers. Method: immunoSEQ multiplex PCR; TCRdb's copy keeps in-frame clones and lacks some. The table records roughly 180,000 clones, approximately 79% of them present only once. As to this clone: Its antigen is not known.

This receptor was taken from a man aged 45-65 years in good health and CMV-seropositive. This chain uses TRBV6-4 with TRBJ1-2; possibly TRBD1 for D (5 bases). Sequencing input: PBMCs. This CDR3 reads CASSGQGAPYGYTF. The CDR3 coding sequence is TGTGCCAGCAGCGGGCAGGGTGCCCCCTATGGCTACACCTTC.